This T cell receptor (beta chain) derives from a study of identical twins. TCRdb recomputed calls from the 5' RACE reads with MiXCR, one row per CDR3 protein. Of roughly 240,000 distinct CDR3 sequences listed, 6.5% to 9% were seen once; the top ten hold under 6.5%. As regards this clonotype: What it recognizes is unknown.

The CDR3 is 14 residues long. Losses at the gene ends were 3 bases for V and 6 bases for J; bases not matched to a gene: 6. CDR1 is MNHNS, CDR2 SASEGT, per germline. General study points: High-abundance cord blood beta clonotypes had fewer insertions; memory repertoires showed none.

The data also belong to a second study, concerning yellow fever vaccine responses in identical twins.

Sample: CD8+ T cells sorted from blood. The TCR comes from a young woman in good health. The J gene is TRBJ1-2, the V gene TRBV6-1, with 8 bases fitting TRBD1. The DNA for the CDR3 is TGTGCCAGCAGTGAGGCAGGGGGCGGCGATGGCTACACCTTC. Amino acid sequence: CASSEAGGGDGYTF.